This T cell receptor beta chain was documented in a study of long-term antiretroviral therapy in people with HIV (dated by TCRdb to the early 2020s). Concerning the study at large: The earliest samples were collected about a decade before the 2015 WHO recommendation for immediate ART, when ART was typically delayed until CD4 counts fell. Whether ART initiation and durable HIV suppression were associated with changes in peripheral blood TRB repertoire composition and diversity was tested in a retrospective serial study. A total of 150 to 200 cryopreserved PBMC samples were contributed to the cohort by 30 adults with confirmed HIV infection, with samples collected serially over a mean of around 6 years (range 1-12). Eleven of the 30 participants with HIV were female. Test extractions of a monoclonal T-cell line alongside some 36 polyclonal samples showed no cross-contamination during QIAcube processing.

To be included, a participant needed at least one PBMC sample from before ART initiation plus at least two post-ART samples. Every participant with HIV received treatment in the United States of America. Before DNA extraction, cryopreserved samples of roughly 0.9-11 million PBMC were thawed and washed. At the time of the earliest PBMC sample, participants with HIV were aged between about 20 and 54 years. PBMC samples were contributed by each participant from 1-4 timepoints before ART initiation and 2-8 timepoints after ART initiation, with a median of 7 samples. Serial HIV viral load, CD4+ T-cell count, ART history and demographic data were obtained for every participant. Genomic DNA was extracted from unsorted PBMC with a Qiagen kit on a QIAcube, with processing performed in batches of 12 samples. The germline ends are 16 bases apart after V is trimmed by 0 bases and J by 10 bases. Via the germline V gene, CDR1 is SGHDN and CDR2 FVKESK. The CDR3, cysteine through phenylalanine, is 16 amino acids long. The sequence is cut down to CDR3 DNA, 48 bases in frame from base 1.

Remarks on this clone: Its antigen is not yet known. No qualities accompany the bases; no much larger clone lies one base away.

The immunoSEQ hsTCRB v3.0 assay was used at survey level resolution to sequence the TRB variable region. A depth of 40,000-50,000 T-cell genomes per sample was targeted for TRB sequencing. TRB libraries were pooled and sequenced on an Illumina MiSeq using a v3 150-cycle kit. The original pipeline was this. Analysis of repertoires was carried out in R inside a reproducible Nextflow workflow spanning QC, data transformation and analysis. Custom analyses were implemented in LymphoSeq2, an R package for AIRR-Seq data exploration. Four samples yielding fewer than 5000 total TRB sequences were excluded, leaving 188 analyzed HIV repertoires. Of the approximately 190 retained HIV repertoires, over 55 were collected before and more than 120 after ART initiation. Repertoires were downsampled to 5000 TRB nucleotide sequences, and summary statistics were averaged over 100 downsampling iterations. The analysis kept only TRB sequences whose CDR3 regions were at least seven amino acids long. Diversity was measured with a Shannon entropy-derived clonality score and the Gini coefficient. In the repertoire networks, any two of the top 5000 CDR3 amino acid sequences were linked whenever the two sequences differed by an edit distance of one. Antigen specificity groups and MHC restriction were predicted for TRB CDR3 amino acid sequences with GLIPH2. Known CMV, EBV, HIV or tissue antigen associations were flagged by matching CDR3 amino acid sequences against VDJdb and McPAS-TCR. Pre-ART, post-ART and control groups were compared with Wilcoxon signed-rank tests and Holm-Bonferroni correction. The clones in this table, taken by TCRdb from immuneACCESS, are in-frame only. Not every clone is retained; where verified, under half of the shortfall comes from an unresolved V gene, and the cause of the rest is unknown. V, J and clone size reflect that table, while D and trimming were determined from the DNA. The sample table contains about 33,000 clones; only one count was recorded for around 96% of them. The ten largest make up roughly 2.3% of the sample.

The paper's findings and limits, for the study overall: HIV repertoires had narrower CDR3 length ranges than controls, and the network structure suggested an antigen-experienced repertoire that shifted only slightly toward naive after ART. No data were available on ART adherence, viral resistance or therapy changes, limiting inferences about post-ART repertoire changes. Expanded TRB clones identified before ART initiation dominated the repertoire across all time points, though the dominance fluctuated and decreased in many PLHIV after ART. The samples span the years 2004 to 2017, and the ART regimens used at that time may not be as effective as current regimens. ART initiation was associated with a significant increase in TRB diversity, but diversity stayed significantly below transplant donor controls even after long-term ART. Owing to limited PBMC availability, only the TCR beta chain was sequenced, without alpha chain pairing. Unsorted PBMC were profiled instead of sorted CD4+ and CD8+ T cells because pre-ART samples had limited cell numbers.

The sample was unsorted PBMCs, taken approximately 6.5 years after starting antiretroviral therapy. The sequence is built from TRBV14 and TRBJ1-6; TRBD1 is a weak D gene call, 6 bases matching. This TCR derives from a man aged 30 to 45 with HIV. The CDR3 protein: CASSQDGGGAGSPLHF. The nucleotide sequence reads TGTGCCAGCAGCCAAGATGGAGGGGGTGCAGGCTCACCCCTCCACTTT. Reference TRBV14 and TRBJ1-6 genes cover what lies past the CDR3, so the full variable domain is EAGVTQFPSHSVIEKGQTVTLRCDPISGHDNLYWYRRVMGKEIKFLLHFVKESKQDESGMPNNRFLAERTGGTYSTLKVQPAELEDSGVYFCASSQDGGGAGSPLHFGNGTRLTVT.